This entry lists 28 T cell receptor beta chains sequenced from one sample in a study of response to subunit inactivated influenza vaccine. TCRdb passed the RT-PCR reads through MiXCR, listing each CDR3 protein once. The sample holds 500,000 to 550,000 distinct CDR3 sequences, roughly 23% seen once. The sample was also linked to a second study, of T cells expressing NK-cell markers. Turning to that study: UMI-tagged 5'RACE template switching yielded the TCR beta cDNA.

The sequencing used CD4+ T cells sorted from PBMCs, collected roughly 12 days after vaccination. These receptors originate from a man in his fifties or sixties who received an inactivated influenza vaccine.

The V gene is TRBV7-2, the J gene TRBJ2-3; 7 bases are a match to TRBD2. The CDR3 loop spans 15 amino acids. CDR1 and CDR2 (germline): SGHTA, FQGNSA. V dropped 4 bases and J dropped 1; count of bases not matched to a gene: 5. In DNA form, the CDR3 reads TGTGCCAGCAGCTCAGCCCGGGGGGGCACAGATACGCAGTATTTT. Translating gives CASSSARGGTDTQYF.

CDR3 in amino acids: CASSSRGTGGYSPLHF. CDR3 sequence (DNA): TGTGCCAGCAGTTCTAGGGGGACAGGGGGATATTCACCCCTCCACTTT. This chain connects TRBV28 to TRBJ1-6, with TRBD1 matching 11 bases. This CDR3 spans 16 amino acids. V was pared by 4 bases and J by 8 bases, with 7 bases of the junction left unmatched. Germline CDR1 reads MDHEN; CDR2 reads SYDVKM.

This sequence joins TRBV29-1 and TRBJ1-1; D remains unclear. Germline V gene data show CDR1 as SQVTM and CDR2 as ANQGSEA. This CDR3 has 13 amino acids. Trimming pared 5 bases from V and 0 bases from J, leaving 10 bases between. CDR3 region: CSVSVEVNTEAFF. The CDR3, as DNA: TGCAGCGTTAGCGTGGAGGTGAACACTGAAGCTTTCTTT.

The chain is built from TRBV11-2 and TRBJ2-7; 13 nucleotides match TRBD2. The CDR3 spans 18 residues. V shed 1 base, J shed 6 bases, and the junction held 12 bases outside the gene matches. The V gene's germline CDR1 is SGHAT and CDR2 FQNNGV. The chain's CDR3 is CASSLGLGLAGAQFEQYF. CDR3 bases: TGTGCCAGCAGCTTAGGCCTCGGACTAGCGGGAGCTCAATTCGAGCAGTACTTC.

CDR3 DNA: TGTGCCATCTCGACGGAGACAGGAGTAAGGGAAAAACTGTTTTTT. As protein: CAISTETGVREKLFF. This chain links TRBV7-9 with TRBJ1-4; tentative D call: TRBD1 (6 bases). Germline V gene sequence: CDR1 SEHNR, CDR2 FQNEAQ (reference sequence). The V end lost 10 bases, the J end lost 8 bases, and 23 bases lay between the germline ends. The CDR3 contains 15 residues.

Note on this clonotype: The junction and the germline gene differ at one end; a read error may be behind it. The genes are TRBV4-3 and TRBJ2-1; tentatively, D is TRBD2 (5 bases). From germline, CDR1 is LGHNA and CDR2 YSLEER. The CDR3 runs to 14 residues. The DNA of the CDR3 is TGCGCCAGCATCCAAGCGACGGGGTACAATGAGCAGTTCTTC. This translates into CASIQATGYNEQFF.

This clonotype showed up many times. The chain recombines TRBV7-2 with TRBJ2-7; no clear D. In germline, CDR1 is SGHTA, CDR2 FQGNSA. The CDR3 has 11 residues. V lost 4 bases and J lost 3, with 4 bases in between. Here the CDR3 reads CASSSDYEQYF. The CDR3 nucleotides are TGTGCCAGCAGCTCAGACTACGAGCAGTACTTC.

This clonotype was recorded a few times. The chain carries TRBV28 and TRBJ2-2; unclear D gene. Trimming stripped 8 bases from V and 2 bases from J, with 6 bases between. The CDR3 is made up of 12 amino acids. Germline loops: CDR1 MDHEN, CDR2 SYDVKM. CDR3 nucleotide sequence: TGTGCCAGCTCCACCAACACCGGGGAGCTGTTTTTT. As protein: CASSTNTGELFF.

The V gene is TRBV12-3 or TRBV12-4, the J gene TRBJ2-3; D may correspond to TRBD1 or TRBD2 (6 bases each). This CDR3 spans 14 amino acids. V gave up 10 bases and J gave up 5 bases, with 19 bases separating them. CDR3 DNA sequence: TGTGCCACAGGGGCTAGGGCGGAGGGAGATACGCAGTATTTT. Amino acids: CATGARAEGDTQYF.

This clonotype was counted at least ten times. The chain combines TRBV5-1 with TRBJ2-6, with 7 bases matching TRBD1. V was pared by 4 bases and J by 2 bases, with 0 bases of the junction left unmatched. Per the germline V gene, CDR1 is SGHRS and CDR2 is YFSETQ. This CDR3 contains 14 residues. CDR3 DNA sequence: TGCGCCAGCAGCCAGGGGGCTGGGGCCAACGTCCTGACTTTC. Protein sequence: CASSQGAGANVLTF.

The sample holds a few counts of this clonotype. J is TRBJ1-5 and V is TRBV12-3 or TRBV12-4, with TRBD1 matching over 8 bases. V gave up 6 bases and J gave up 2 bases; unmatched junction bases: 6. This CDR3 contains 15 residues. CDR3 amino acids: CASSAGGRRNQPQHF. In DNA, the CDR3 is TGTGCCAGCAGCGCAGGGGGCAGGCGCAATCAGCCCCAGCATTTT.

The V gene is TRBV6-1, the J gene TRBJ1-1; D is ambiguous. CDR1 is MNHNS, CDR2 SASEGT, per germline. The V end lost 7 bases, the J end lost 2 bases, and 20 bases lay between the germline ends. The CDR3 is 16 amino acids. CDR3 in amino acids: CASTLLPGVRNTEAFF. Here the CDR3 DNA reads TGTGCCAGCACCCTCCTACCCGGGGTACGCAACACTGAAGCTTTCTTT.

The J gene is TRBJ2-3, the V gene TRBV9; D is uncertain. Germline CDR1 is SGDLS and CDR2 is YYNGEE. CDR3 length: 16 amino acids. Trimming shortened V by 1 base and J by 6 bases, and 18 bases separated the two germline ends. CDR3: CASSVTNSPSADTQYF. The DNA for the CDR3 is TGTGCCAGCAGCGTAACGAATTCCCCATCCGCGGATACGCAGTATTTT.

In its sample, this clonotype was seen many times. V gene TRBV12-3 or TRBV12-4 combines with J gene TRBJ2-1, with 7 nucleotides matching TRBD1. The CDR3 totals 14 residues. The trim removed 2 bases at V and 4 bases at J, leaving 2 bases unmatched. CDR3 nucleotide sequence: TGTGCCAGCAGTTTACCACAGGGGTACAATGAGCAGTTCTTC. Protein product: CASSLPQGYNEQFF.

This clonotype appeared a few times. The chain joins TRBV12-3 or TRBV12-4 to TRBJ1-6; weak D call: TRBD1 (6 bases). CDR3 length: 15 residues. Trimming removed 6 bases at V and 9 bases at J, with 18 bases between. In DNA, the CDR3 is TGTGCCAGCAGCCCGGTTGGGGGGGCCGTTTCACCCCTCCACTTT. Translation gives CASSPVGGAVSPLHF.

This clonotype was found a few times. J is TRBJ2-1 and V is TRBV11-1, with 13 bases matching TRBD2. Germline CDR1 SGHAT, CDR2 FQDESV (reference sequence). V lost 5 bases and J lost 0; bases outside the gene matches: 10. The CDR3 totals 19 residues. CDR3 in DNA: TGTGCCAGCAGCGTCGGACTAGCGGGGGCCATTTACTCCTACAATGAGCAGTTCTTC. Residues: CASSVGLAGAIYSYNEQFF.

The rearrangement uses TRBV4-3 and TRBJ1-4; no firm D call. V was shortened by 0 bases and J by 1 base, with 6 bases between the two germline ends. This CDR3 spans 15 amino acids. CDR1 and CDR2 (germline): LGHNA, YSLEER. Here the CDR3 DNA reads TGCGCCAGCAGCCAAGATGTAGGAACTAATGAAAAACTGTTTTTT. It codes for CASSQDVGTNEKLFF.

The rearrangement links TRBV20-1 to TRBJ2-1, with TRBD2 matching over 9 bases. The CDR3 length is 16 residues. Germline V gene data show CDR1 as DFQATT and CDR2 as SNEGSKA (reference sequence). The V and J ends lost 8 bases and 1 base, in that order; junction bases with no gene match: 12. The CDR3 nucleotides read TGCAGTTCATTGACGCTAGCGGGAAGATCCTACAATGAGCAGTTCTTC. This sequence encodes CSSLTLAGRSYNEQFF.

The table lists this clonotype with a few counts. The chain employs TRBV21-1 and TRBJ2-3; TRBD2 is the table's D call and was not checked against the DNA. TRBV21-1 is a pseudogene locus. The CDR3 sequence is 15 residues long. CDR3 DNA: TGTGCCAGCCACCTGACACCCTCGGTCGCAGATACGCAGTATTTT. Amino acids: CASHLTPSVADTQYF.

The chain uses TRBV6-1 and TRBJ2-3, with 10 bases aligning to TRBD1. The trim removed 6 bases at V and 0 bases at J, leaving 6 bases unmatched. Germline lookup yields CDR1 MNHNS and CDR2 SASEGT. The CDR3 length is 16 residues. The CDR3 here is CASSRRQGASTDTQYF. The CDR3 region has the DNA TGTGCCAGCAGCCGCCGACAGGGGGCTAGCACAGATACGCAGTATTTT.

This clonotype showed up just a few times. The chain carries TRBV6-5 and TRBJ2-1, with unresolved D. The CDR3 is made up of 17 amino acids. The germline CDR1 and CDR2 sequences are MNHEY and SVGAGI. The V end was cut by 5 bases, the J end by 2 bases, with 19 bases between. The CDR3 loop reads CASSHGRSPRAYNEQFF. The CDR3 bases are TGTGCCAGCAGTCACGGACGGAGTCCGAGAGCCTACAATGAGCAGTTCTTC.

As DNA, the CDR3 is TGTGCCAGCAGCTTAGCGCTTGGGACGGGGGTCCACTCTCTGTATTTT. This translates into CASSLALGTGVHSLYF. This chain connects TRBV7-8 to TRBJ2-3; tentative D call: TRBD2 (6 bases). V gave up 0 bases and J gave up 14 bases, with 24 bases separating them. This CDR3 comprises 16 residues. The germline V gene encodes CDR1 SGHVS and CDR2 FQNEAQ.

The chain is built from TRBV6-1 and TRBJ2-3; D unclear. Germline V gene data show CDR1 as MNHNS and CDR2 as SASEGT. V was pared by 6 bases and J by 1 base, with 17 bases between. The CDR3 runs 16 residues. The CDR3 is CASSRYLSSRTDTQYF. CDR3 sequence (DNA): TGTGCCAGCAGCCGTTATCTATCTTCTCGCACAGATACGCAGTATTTT.

This clonotype was observed many times. CDR3 bases: TGTGCCAGCAGTCCCCCCGGGGGAGTGTACGAGCAGTACTTC. Amino acids: CASSPPGGVYEQYF. The chain employs TRBV18 and TRBJ2-7, with D perhaps matching TRBD2 (6 bases). Germline loops: CDR1 KGHSH, CDR2 LQKENI. Trimming removed 8 bases at V and 4 bases at J, with 18 bases between. This CDR3 comprises 14 residues.

This sequence joins TRBV7-2 and TRBJ1-3; D unresolved. Germline V CDR1 and CDR2: SGHTA, FQGNSA. The CDR3 loop spans 16 amino acids. V dropped 0 bases and J dropped 0 bases, with 9 bases sitting between them. CDR3: CASSLAASSSGNTIYF. The CDR3 DNA reads TGTGCCAGCAGCTTAGCTGCGTCCTCCTCTGGAAACACCATATATTTT.

This clonotype was observed a handful of times. This CDR3 is CASSHSGTAYGYTF. The CDR3 DNA is TGCGCCAGCAGCCATTCAGGGACAGCCTATGGCTACACCTTC. The chain combines TRBV4-3 with TRBJ1-2; 7 bases agree with TRBD1. The CDR3 runs 14 residues. Germline lookup yields CDR1 LGHNA and CDR2 YSLEER. V was pared by 3 bases and J by 4 bases, with 5 bases of the junction left unmatched.

This clonotype appeared a few times. This chain connects TRBV11-2 to TRBJ1-1; D is ambiguous. This CDR3 comprises 15 residues. Germline lookup yields CDR1 SGHAT and CDR2 FQNNGV. V shed 5 bases and J shed 0 bases, with 13 bases lying between them. As DNA, the CDR3 is TGTGCCAGCAGCCCCCGGGCTGGGTTGAACACTGAAGCTTTCTTT. Its protein product is CASSPRAGLNTEAFF.

This clonotype was detected ten times or more. This chain links TRBV12-3 or TRBV12-4 with TRBJ2-5; TRBD1 matches 9 bases. The CDR3 has 14 residues. The V and J ends lost 6 bases and 5 bases, in that order; junction bases with no gene match: 7. The CDR3 spells CASSPTGGGETQYF. In DNA form, the CDR3 reads TGTGCCAGCAGCCCCACAGGGGGCGGCGAGACCCAGTACTTC.